This TCR beta chain was sequenced in a study of T cells after posttransplantation cyclophosphamide. The study's findings and limits: Tissue-infiltrating T cells from skin or gut overlapped little with blood T cells. Recipient CMV seropositivity and CMV reactivation strongly tracked TRB clonality. Donor-recipient repertoire similarity was low at 1-2 months, rising over year one.

In regard to this clone: No antigen is known for it.

Trimming took 5 bases from V and 4 from J; bases not matched to a gene: 20. Germline V gene lookup returns CDR1 LNHDA and CDR2 SQIVND (reference sequence). The CDR3 consists of 19 residues. Busulfan-fludarabine conditioning, marrow transplant, and cyclophosphamide on days +3 and +4 were administered. TCRdb keeps only in-frame clones here, not all; method: immunoSEQ multiplex PCR. The sample holds some 45,000 clones, 90% seen once. The sequencing used PBMCs, collected roughly 59 days after allogeneic stem cell transplant with posttransplant cyclophosphamide. V and J are TRBV19 and TRBJ2-5; 9 positions agree with TRBD2. The sequence came from a male patient between 60 and 69 years old who received an allogeneic stem cell transplant from a related donor and was CMV-positive. The graft donor may account for some of the T cells. CDR3 region: CASSQSSGGPPGVLETQYF. The DNA of the CDR3 is TGTGCCAGTAGTCAAAGTAGCGGGGGCCCTCCAGGGGTTTTAGAGACCCAGTACTTC. The full variable domain, rest sourced from reference TRBV19 and TRBJ2-5, is DGGITQSPKYLFRKEGQNVTLSCEQNLNHDAMYWYRQDPGQGLRLIYYSQIVNDFQKGDIAEGYSVSREKKESFPLTVTSAQKNPTAFYLCASSQSSGGPPGVLETQYFGPGTRLLVL.